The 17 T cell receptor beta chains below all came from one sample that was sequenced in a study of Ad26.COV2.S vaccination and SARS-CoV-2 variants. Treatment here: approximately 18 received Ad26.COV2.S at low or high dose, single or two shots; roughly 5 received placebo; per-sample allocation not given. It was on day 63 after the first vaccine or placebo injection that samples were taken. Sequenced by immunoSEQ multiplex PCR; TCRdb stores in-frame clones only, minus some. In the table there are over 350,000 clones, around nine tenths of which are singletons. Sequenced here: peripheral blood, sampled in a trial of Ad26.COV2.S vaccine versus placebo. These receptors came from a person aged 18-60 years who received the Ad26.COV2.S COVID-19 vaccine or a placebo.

The CDR3 spells CASSQGQLNYGYTF. In nucleotides, the CDR3 is TGTGCCAGCAGCCAAGGACAGCTCAACTATGGCTACACCTTC. J is TRBJ1-2 and V is TRBV3-1 (or the pseudogene TRBV3-2), with a tentative D call TRBD1 (5 bases). The CDR3 has 14 amino acids. Germline V lookup: CDR1 LGHDT, CDR2 YNNKEL (reference sequence). Trimming removed 1 base from V and 2 bases from J, with 8 bases in between.

CDR3 DNA sequence: TGTGCCAGTAGTATTGAGATAGGTGGCGGGGGGCTCTACAATGAGCAGTTCTTC. It is translated as CASSIEIGGGGLYNEQFF. The genes are TRBV19 and TRBJ2-1, with TRBD2 matching over 8 bases. V dropped 3 bases and J dropped 3; count of bases not matched to a gene: 13. The V gene's germline CDR1 is LNHDA and CDR2 SQIVND (reference sequence). The CDR3 is 18 residues long.

Here the CDR3 reads CASSPGLAGVEQFF. DNA of the CDR3: TGTGCCAGCAGTCCCGGACTAGCGGGGGTTGAGCAGTTCTTC. This sequence joins TRBV2 and TRBJ2-1; 13 bases are a match to TRBD2. CDR1 SNHLY and CDR2 FYNNEI come from the germline V gene. The CDR3 covers 14 residues. V lost 5 bases to trimming and J lost 9 bases; unmatched junction nucleotides: 4. Variable domain in full (rest from reference TRBV2 and TRBJ2-1): EPEVTQTPSHQVTQMGQEVILRCVPISNHLYFYWYRQILGQKVEFLVSFYNNEISEKSEIFDDQFSVERPDGSNFTLKIRSTKLEDSAMYFCASSPGLAGVEQFFGPGTRLTVL.

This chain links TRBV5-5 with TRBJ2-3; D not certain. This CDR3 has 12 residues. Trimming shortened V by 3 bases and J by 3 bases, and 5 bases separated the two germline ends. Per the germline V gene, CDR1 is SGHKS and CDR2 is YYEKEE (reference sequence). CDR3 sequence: CASSSPTDTQYF. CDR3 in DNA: TGTGCCAGCAGCTCTCCGACAGATACGCAGTATTTT.

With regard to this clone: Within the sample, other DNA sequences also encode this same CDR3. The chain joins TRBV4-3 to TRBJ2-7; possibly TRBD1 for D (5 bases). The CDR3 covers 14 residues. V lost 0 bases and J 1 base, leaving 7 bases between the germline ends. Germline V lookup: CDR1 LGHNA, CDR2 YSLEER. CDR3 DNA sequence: TGCGCCAGCAGCCAAGATTCAGGGTCCTACGAGCAGTACTTC. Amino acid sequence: CASSQDSGSYEQYF.

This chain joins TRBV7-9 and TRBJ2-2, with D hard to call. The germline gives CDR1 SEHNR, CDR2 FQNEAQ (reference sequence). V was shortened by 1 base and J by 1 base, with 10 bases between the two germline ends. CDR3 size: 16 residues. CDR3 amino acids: CASSLEVFGNTGELFF. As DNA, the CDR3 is TGTGCCAGCAGCTTAGAGGTCTTCGGGAACACCGGGGAGCTGTTTTTT.

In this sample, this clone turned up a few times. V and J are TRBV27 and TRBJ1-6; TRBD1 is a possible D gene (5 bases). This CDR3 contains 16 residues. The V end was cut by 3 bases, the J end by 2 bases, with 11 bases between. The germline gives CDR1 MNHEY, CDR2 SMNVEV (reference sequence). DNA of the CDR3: TGTGCCAGCAGTTTCGGGGGTCCGACCTATAATTCACCCCTCCACTTT. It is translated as CASSFGGPTYNSPLHF.

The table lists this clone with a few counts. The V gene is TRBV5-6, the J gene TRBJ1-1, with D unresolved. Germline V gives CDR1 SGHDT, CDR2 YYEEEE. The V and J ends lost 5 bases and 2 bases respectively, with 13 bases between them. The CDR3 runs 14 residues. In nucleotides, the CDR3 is TGTGCCAGCAGTTTCGATGGGGTAAACACTGAAGCTTTCTTT. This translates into CASSFDGVNTEAFF.

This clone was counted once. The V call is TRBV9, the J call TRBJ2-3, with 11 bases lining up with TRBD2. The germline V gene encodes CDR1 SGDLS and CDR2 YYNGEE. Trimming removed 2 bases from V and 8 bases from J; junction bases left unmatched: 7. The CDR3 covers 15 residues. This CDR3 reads CASSVTSGGIVTQYF. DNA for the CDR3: TGTGCCAGCAGCGTCACTAGCGGGGGAATAGTTACGCAGTATTTT.

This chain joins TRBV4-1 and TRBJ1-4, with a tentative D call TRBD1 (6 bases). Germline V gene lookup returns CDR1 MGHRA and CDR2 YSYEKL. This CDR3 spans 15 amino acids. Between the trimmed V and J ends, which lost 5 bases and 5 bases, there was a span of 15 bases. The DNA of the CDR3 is TGCGCCAGCAGCAACTGGGCCGGGGGCAATGAAAAACTGTTTTTT. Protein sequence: CASSNWAGGNEKLFF.

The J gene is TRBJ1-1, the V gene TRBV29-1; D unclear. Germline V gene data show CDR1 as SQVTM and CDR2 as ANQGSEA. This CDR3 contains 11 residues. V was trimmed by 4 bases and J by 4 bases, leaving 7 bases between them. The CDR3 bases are TGCAGCGTTGTGGAGGGCACTGAAGCTTTCTTT. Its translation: CSVVEGTEAFF.

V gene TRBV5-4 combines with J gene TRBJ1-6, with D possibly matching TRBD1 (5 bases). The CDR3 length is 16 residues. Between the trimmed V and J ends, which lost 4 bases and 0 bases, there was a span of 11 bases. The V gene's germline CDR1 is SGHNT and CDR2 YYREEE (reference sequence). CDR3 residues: CASSRDSSSYNSPLHF. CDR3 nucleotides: TGTGCCAGCAGCCGGGACTCTAGCTCCTATAATTCACCCCTCCACTTT.

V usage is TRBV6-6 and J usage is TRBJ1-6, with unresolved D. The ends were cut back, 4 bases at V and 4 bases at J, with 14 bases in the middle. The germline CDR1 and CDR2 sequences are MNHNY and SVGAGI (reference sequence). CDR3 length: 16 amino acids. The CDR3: CASSSRAGGYNSPLHF. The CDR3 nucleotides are TGTGCCAGCAGTTCAAGGGCCGGTGGTTATAATTCACCCCTCCACTTT.

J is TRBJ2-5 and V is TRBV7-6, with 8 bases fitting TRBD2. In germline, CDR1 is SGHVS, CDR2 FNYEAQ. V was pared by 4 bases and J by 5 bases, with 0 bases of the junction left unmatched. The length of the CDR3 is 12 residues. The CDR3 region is CASSSGGETQYF. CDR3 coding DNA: TGTGCCAGCAGCTCGGGGGGGGAGACCCAGTACTTC.

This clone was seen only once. The CDR3, as DNA: TGTGCCAGTAGTCCGGACAACTCTGGAAACACCATATATTTT. Protein: CASSPDNSGNTIYF. V gene TRBV19 combines with J gene TRBJ1-3; TRBD1 is a possible D gene (5 bases). With 5 bases removed from V and 0 bases from J, the gap between germline ends came to 8 bases. The germline V gene encodes CDR1 LNHDA and CDR2 SQIVND (reference sequence). The length of the CDR3 is 14 residues.

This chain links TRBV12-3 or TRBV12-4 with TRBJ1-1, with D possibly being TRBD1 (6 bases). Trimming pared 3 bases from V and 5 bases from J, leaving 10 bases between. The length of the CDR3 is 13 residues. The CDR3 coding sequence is TGTGCCAGCAGTTTCAACAGGGATACTGAAGCTTTCTTT. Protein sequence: CASSFNRDTEAFF.

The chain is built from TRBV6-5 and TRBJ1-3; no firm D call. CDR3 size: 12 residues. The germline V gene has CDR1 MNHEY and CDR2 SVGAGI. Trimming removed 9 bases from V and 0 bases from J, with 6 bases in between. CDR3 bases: TGTGCCAGACAGAGCTCTGGAAACACCATATATTTT. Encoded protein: CARQSSGNTIYF.